Shown below are 6 T cell receptor beta chains from a single sample sequenced in a study of identical twins. One entry per CDR3 protein results from TCRdb running MiXCR on the 5' RACE reads. The sample lists 1.5 million to 2 million distinct CDR3 sequences, under 35% seen once, with approximately 0.25% in the top ten. The sequencing input was cord blood. Receptors originate from a newborn girl in good health.

This clonotype showed up just a few times. The V gene is TRBV11-2, the J gene TRBJ1-1, with D uncertain. Germline CDR1 SGHAT, CDR2 FQNNGV. The CDR3 sequence is 11 residues long. With 6 bases removed from V and 10 bases from J, the gap between germline ends came to 12 bases. CDR3: CASSVVDRAFF. CDR3 in DNA: TGTGCCAGCAGTGTCGTTGACCGAGCTTTCTTT.

CDR3 protein: CASSPSVRGTQYF. The DNA of the CDR3 is TGTGCCAGCAGTCCCTCCGTAAGGGGGACCCAGTACTTC. The chain uses TRBV12-3 or TRBV12-4 and TRBJ2-5; a weak D match, TRBD1 (5 bases). The germline V and J ends were trimmed by 5 bases and 7 bases, with 14 bases remaining between them. This CDR3 is built from 13 residues.

This chain joins TRBV14 and TRBJ1-5, with no clear D. This CDR3 contains 14 residues. V was pared by 2 bases and J by 6 bases, with 11 bases between. The germline V gene encodes CDR1 SGHDN and CDR2 FVKESK. This chain's CDR3 is CASSQRGAGQPQHF. The CDR3 DNA follows: TGTGCCAGCAGCCAACGGGGAGCGGGTCAGCCCCAGCATTTT.

A word on this clonotype: Its ends do not fully match the called genes, so a read error is possible. The V and J genes are TRBV5-6 and TRBJ1-2, with D perhaps matching TRBD1 (6 bases). The CDR3 runs 15 residues. Per the germline V gene, CDR1 is SGHDT and CDR2 is YYEEEE. The CDR3 nucleotides read TGTGCCGGCAGCTTCCTGGACAGATCTAACTATGGCTACACCTTC. Translating gives CAGSFLDRSNYGYTF. The whole variable domain, remainder taken from reference TRBV5-6 and TRBJ1-2, is DAGVTQSPTHLIKTRGQQVTLRCSPKSGHDTVSWYQQALGQGPQFIFQYYEEEERQRGNFPDRFSGHQFPNYSSELNVNALLLGDSALYLCAGSFLDRSNYGYTFGSGTRLTVV.

The chain couples TRBV20-1 to TRBJ1-5; the D is unclear. Germline CDR1 DFQATT, CDR2 SNEGSKA (reference sequence). The V and J ends lost 3 bases and 0 bases respectively, with 12 bases between them. The CDR3 is 15 residues long. CDR3 region: CSASMGRYSNQPQHF. The CDR3 DNA reads TGCAGTGCTAGTATGGGCAGGTATAGCAATCAGCCCCAGCATTTT.

This clonotype was recorded a few times. The chain couples TRBV11-2 to TRBJ2-1, with 8 bases identical to TRBD2. Germline values: CDR1 SGHAT, CDR2 FQNNGV. The CDR3 sequence is 15 residues long. V lost 5 bases to trimming and J lost 8 bases; unmatched junction nucleotides: 11. CDR3 bases: TGTGCCAGCAGCCTGAGACTAGCGTATCCCCATGAGCAGTTCTTC. This sequence encodes CASSLRLAYPHEQFF.